These 12 T cell receptor beta chains came from one sample sequenced in a study of blood T cell repertoires in COVID-19 (TCRdb year 2020). The library relied on the immunoSEQ multiplex PCR assay. TCRdb stores this immuneACCESS table with in-frame sequences only. Part of the clones is absent; in the studies checked, under half of the shortfall reflects unresolved V genes, and no reason is known for the rest. The sample includes some 120,000 clones, with approximately 80% observed a single time. Together, the top ten hold less than 9% of the sample. Material for sequencing was peripheral blood. All receptors come from a man between 65 and 85 years old with active or convalescent COVID-19.

This clone was observed a handful of times. The chain carries TRBV6-6 and TRBJ1-5; no reliable D call. Trimming pared 10 bases from V and 9 bases from J, leaving 16 bases between. Per germline, CDR1 MNHNY and CDR2 SVGAGI (reference sequence). The CDR3 totals 12 residues. CDR3 nucleotide sequence: TGTGCCACGGTCGGCAGCCCGGGGCCCCAGCATTTT. Residues: CATVGSPGPQHF.

This chain joins TRBV28 and TRBJ1-5; maybe TRBD1 (5 bases). Germline CDR1 is MDHEN and CDR2 is SYDVKM. Trimming took 5 bases from V and 0 from J, leaving 11 bases between them. CDR3 length equals 15 residues. Here the CDR3 reads CASSNQGYSNQPQHF. The CDR3 bases are TGTGCCAGCAGTAACCAGGGATATAGCAATCAGCCCCAGCATTTT.

The chain recombines TRBV7-2 with TRBJ2-7; possible D gene TRBD1, 7 bases. V gave up 5 bases and J gave up 7 bases, with 12 bases separating them. CDR3 length: 12 amino acids. Germline lookup yields CDR1 SGHTA and CDR2 FQGNSA. CDR3 sequence (DNA): TGTGCCAGCAGCACGACAGGGAGGGAGCAGTACTTC. Encoded protein: CASSTTGREQYF.

The chain has TRBV21-1 and TRBJ1-2; whether TRBD1, the table's D call, matches the DNA was not checked. TRBV21-1 is a pseudogene locus. This CDR3 is 12 amino acids long. The CDR3, as DNA: TGTGCCAGCAGAAAACAGGGGGATGGCTACACCTTC. Its protein is CASRKQGDGYTF.

This clone was observed a single time. V and J are TRBV5-5 and TRBJ2-2; possible D gene TRBD2, 7 bases. The CDR3 spans 15 residues. The germline V gene encodes CDR1 SGHKS and CDR2 YYEKEE (reference sequence). V lost 3 bases and J lost 7, with 16 bases in between. CDR3 bases: TGTGCCAGCAGCTGGGAGGCGGGGGCGGACGGGGAGCTGTTTTTT. This translates into CASSWEAGADGELFF.

The rearrangement joins TRBV19 to TRBJ1-1; D may be TRBD1 (5 bases). CDR1 is LNHDA, CDR2 SQIVND, per germline (reference sequence). With 5 bases removed from V and 6 bases from J, the gap between germline ends came to 13 bases. The CDR3 contains 13 residues. The DNA for the CDR3 is TGTGCCAGTAGTCAGCAGGGCGTAGCTGAAGCTTTCTTT. It encodes CASSQQGVAEAFF.

The chain links TRBV6-2 or TRBV6-3 to TRBJ2-7; 7 bases are shared with TRBD1. In germline, CDR1 is MNHEY, CDR2 SVGEGT. The length of the CDR3 is 14 residues. Trimming took 4 bases from V and 3 from J; bases not matched to a gene: 6. CDR3 amino acids: CASSFPGGNYEQYF. CDR3 bases: TGTGCCAGCAGTTTCCCAGGGGGAAACTACGAGCAGTACTTC.

The chain employs TRBV7-2 and TRBJ1-2; a weak D match, TRBD1 (6 bases). Germline-derived CDR1 and CDR2 are SGHTA and FQGNSA. This CDR3 region has 14 residues. V lost 8 bases and J 5 bases, leaving 18 bases between the germline ends. CDR3 protein: CASGPVRGGYGYTF. DNA for the CDR3: TGTGCCAGCGGCCCCGTCAGGGGCGGGTATGGCTACACCTTC. The whole variable domain, filled in from reference TRBV7-2 and TRBJ1-2, reads GAGVSQSPSNKVTEKGKDVELRCDPISGHTALYWYRQSLGQGLEFLIYFQGNSAPDKSGLPSDRFSAERTGGSVSTLTIQRTQQEDSAVYLCASGPVRGGYGYTFGSGTRLTVV.

This clone was seen a handful of times. The CDR3 DNA is TGTGCCAGTAGGCAGGGTTCTACTGGAAACACCATATATTTT. Amino acid sequence: CASRQGSTGNTIYF. The chain has TRBV19 and TRBJ1-3; maybe TRBD1 (5 bases). V dropped 6 bases and J dropped 2 bases, with 11 bases sitting between them. This CDR3 has 14 residues. Germline-derived CDR1 and CDR2 are LNHDA and SQIVND (reference sequence).

The CDR3, as DNA: TGTGCCAGCAGTAGGACTAGCGCTAACACCGGGGAGCTGTTTTTT. Translated, it gives CASSRTSANTGELFF. The chain recombines TRBV6-5 with TRBJ2-2; 9 bases line up with TRBD2. Germline values: CDR1 MNHEY, CDR2 SVGAGI. The CDR3 sequence is 15 residues long. Trimming at V came to 5 bases and at J to 2 bases, leaving 3 bases not matched to a gene.

J is TRBJ2-1 and V is TRBV6-1, with TRBD1 matching 8 bases. Germline assignment: CDR1 MNHNS and CDR2 SASEGT. This CDR3 comprises 18 residues. Losses at the gene ends were 0 bases for V and 7 bases for J; bases not matched to a gene: 14. The CDR3 loop is CASSEALQGAAVRNEQFF. CDR3 nucleotides: TGTGCCAGCAGTGAAGCGCTTCAGGGGGCGGCAGTACGGAATGAGCAGTTCTTC.

For the CDR3, the DNA is TGTGCCAGCAGCCACCTAGCGGGAGCCTACAATGAGCAGTTCTTC. It codes for CASSHLAGAYNEQFF. The rearrangement uses TRBV6-2 or TRBV6-3 and TRBJ2-1; TRBD2 matches 10 bases. Germline-derived CDR1 and CDR2 are MNHEY and SVGEGT. The CDR3 spans 15 residues. V lost 6 bases to trimming and J lost 2 bases; unmatched junction nucleotides: 4.